Sequencing of this TCR beta chain was carried out in a study of T cells in Graves' hyperthyroidism and ophthalmopathy (dated by TCRdb to about 2019). In terms of the full investigation: A discovery cohort of about a hundred patients, roughly 45 with Graves' ophthalmopathy and approximately 55 with stable Graves' hyperthyroidism, was used to find distinguishing TCR V-J signatures. An independent validation cohort of under 20 hyperthyroidism patients and approximately 15 patients who later progressed to ophthalmopathy tested prospective prediction of ophthalmopathy. The roughly 100 discovery patients were randomly split 7:3 into training and test sets. The study also compared thyroid tissue and blood T-cell repertoires from about 6 Graves' hyperthyroidism patients. After sampling, hyperthyroidism patients received methimazole starting at 30 mg daily, and ophthalmopathy patients received high-dose intravenous methylprednisolone. The paper describes TCR Vbeta CDR3 sequencing of 130 to 150 peripheral blood samples, made up of some 40 ophthalmopathy patients, some 80 hyperthyroidism patients and 17 progressor patients.

The TCR beta CDR3 regions were amplified from RNA transcripts. The TCR CDR3 was subjected to a first round of RT-PCR using the HTBI primer set and the Qiagen OneStep RT-PCR kit. Libraries were constructed in a second round of multiplex PCR, after which size selection and purification were performed. Libraries were sequenced paired-end with 100 bp reads on an Illumina HiSeq2000. Concerning the study's data processing: Raw data were processed with SOAPnuke, discarding reads with adapters, uncalled bases, mean Phred below 15, or no exact constant-primer or identifier match. High-quality paired reads were merged using COPE v1.2.5, and each unique nucleotide sequence was defined as a clonotype. Clonotypes were aligned to IMGT TRBV, TRBD and TRBJ reference segments using MiTCR v1.1. Analysis was restricted to V-J combinations with a frequency above 0.0001, which covered roughly 99% of repertoires. A TCS score was defined as the ratio between F50 (clonal expansion) and ExV (chaos), using BLOSUM62-based TCRdist between CDR3 peptides within each V-J. Welch's t-statistics and random forest reduced roughly 500 V-J features to roughly 13, which were used in a naive Bayes classifier (R e1071). TCRdb ran its own pipeline on the public reads, namely fastp trimming at Q25 and MiXCR clone calling, and kept in-frame beta chains. Each entry is one CDR3 protein sequence, shown with its most common DNA and genes. The V and J calls were not made by the authors but by TCRdb's processing. This sample gives around 540,000 distinct CDR3 sequences in total; 40% to 55% of them show up just once. The ten largest clonotypes hold just under 8.5% of the sample.

Stable Graves' hyperthyroidism was defined as the absence of progression to ophthalmopathy over 18 months of follow-up. The hyperthyroidism patients were between 18 and 65 years old and newly diagnosed, with a disease duration of less than 2 months. Any patient with an uncontrolled infection, another autoimmune disease, pregnancy or lactation was excluded. Diagnoses were established on the basis of clinical symptoms, serum thyroxine and TRAb, thyroid ultrasound, and orbital computed tomography. Total RNA was extracted using Trizol reagent, and RNA quality was assessed on an Agilent 2100 Bioanalyzer. Remarks on this clonotype: Its antigen is unknown. Within one base of it there is no much larger clone, and no base qualities were kept.

Overall results and qualifications from the work: A 13 V-J signature model separated ophthalmopathy from stable hyperthyroidism, with just over 85% sensitivity and around 84% specificity in cross-validation and 80%/75% in testing. Blood samples also contained most of the expanded thyroid clonotypes (frequency above 0.001), which suggests that blood repertoires may reflect thyroid immune responses. In validation, the model predicted progression to ophthalmopathy with about 71% sensitivity and approximately 74% specificity, a median of 6.5 months before onset. Sample size was not statistically predetermined, and blinding of investigators to group allocation was not performed.

Its CDR3 holds 16 amino acids, cysteine through phenylalanine. Just CDR3 DNA is preserved here, 48 bases in frame from base 1. Per the germline V gene, KGHDR is the CDR1 and SFDVKD is the CDR2. V and J are truncated by 2 bases and 5 bases respectively, leaving an intervening sequence of 17 bases. The V and J genes are TRBV24-1 and TRBJ2-5; a tentative D call is TRBD2 (6 bases match). This sequence was found in a woman aged 18-29 years with Graves' hyperthyroidism. Donor details come from another sample of the same person, matched by shared clones. The sequencing input was peripheral blood or thyroid tissue (not recorded which). The CDR3 has the sequence CATSDSGHEGGETQYF. The DNA is as follows: TGTGCCACCAGTGATTCCGGGCACGAGGGAGGCGAGACCCAGTACTTC.